This TCR beta chain was identified in a study of T cell responses to AZD1222 COVID-19 vaccine. The assay was immunoSEQ multiplex PCR, and TCRdb's table has in-frame clones only and misses some. The sample lists 90,000 to 120,000 clones; about 90% were seen once. Trimming cost V 2 bases and J 6 bases, with 14 bases left between them. The CDR3 runs 16 residues. Germline lookup yields CDR1 SGHTA and CDR2 FQGNSA. V usage is TRBV7-2 and J usage is TRBJ1-6, with TRBD1 as a possible D gene (5 bases). The sequence came from an adult in good health. The sequenced sample was peripheral blood, obtained on day 0 of AZD1222 vaccination. The CDR3 region has the DNA TGTGCCAGCAGCTTAAGTCCGGGACGGACTAATTCACCCCTCCACTTT. It codes for CASSLSPGRTNSPLHF.